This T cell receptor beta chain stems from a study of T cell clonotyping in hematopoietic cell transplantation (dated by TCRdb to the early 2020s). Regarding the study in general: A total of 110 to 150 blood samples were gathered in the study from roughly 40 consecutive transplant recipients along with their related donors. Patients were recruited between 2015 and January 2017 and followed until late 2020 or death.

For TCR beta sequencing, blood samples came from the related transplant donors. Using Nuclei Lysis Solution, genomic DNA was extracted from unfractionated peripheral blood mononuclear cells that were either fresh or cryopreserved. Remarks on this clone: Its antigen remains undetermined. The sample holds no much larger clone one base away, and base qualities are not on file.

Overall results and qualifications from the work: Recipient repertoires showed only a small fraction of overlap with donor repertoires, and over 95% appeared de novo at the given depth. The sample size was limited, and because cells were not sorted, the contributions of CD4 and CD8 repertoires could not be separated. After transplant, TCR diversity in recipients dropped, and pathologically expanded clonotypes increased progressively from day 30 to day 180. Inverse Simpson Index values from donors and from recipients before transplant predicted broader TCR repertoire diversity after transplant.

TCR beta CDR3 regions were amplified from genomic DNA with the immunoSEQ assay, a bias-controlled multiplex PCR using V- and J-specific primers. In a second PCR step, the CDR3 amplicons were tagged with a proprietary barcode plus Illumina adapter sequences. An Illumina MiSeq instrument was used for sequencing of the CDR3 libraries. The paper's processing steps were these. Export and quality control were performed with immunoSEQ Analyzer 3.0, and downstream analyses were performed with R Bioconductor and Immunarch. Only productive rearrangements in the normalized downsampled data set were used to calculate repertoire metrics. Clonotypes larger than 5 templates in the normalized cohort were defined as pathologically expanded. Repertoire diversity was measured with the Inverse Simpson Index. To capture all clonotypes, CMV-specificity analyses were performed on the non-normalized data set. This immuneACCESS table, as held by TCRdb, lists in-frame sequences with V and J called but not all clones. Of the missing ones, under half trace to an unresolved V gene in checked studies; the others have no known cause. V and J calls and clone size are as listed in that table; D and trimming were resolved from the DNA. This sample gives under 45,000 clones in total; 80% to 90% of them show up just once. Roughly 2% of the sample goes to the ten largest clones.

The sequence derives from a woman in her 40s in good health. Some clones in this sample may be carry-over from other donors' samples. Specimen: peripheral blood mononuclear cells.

The CDR3 amino acid sequence is: CASSLAVSEQFF. The DNA sequence reads TGCGCCAGCAGCTTGGCAGTAAGTGAGCAGTTCTTC. The chain employs TRBV5-1 and TRBJ2-1; the D gene lacks a confident call. The CDR3, from cysteine to phenylalanine, totals 12 residues. CDR3 DNA only is kept here, 36 bases in frame from base 1. The junction shows trimming of 0 bases on V and 9 bases on J, plus 7 bases between the germline ends. CDR1 and CDR2 are drawn from the germline V gene: SGHRS, YFSETQ.